This TCR beta chain is from a study of blood T cell repertoires in COVID-19. Study-level information: Samples came from the United States, Italy and Spain, spanning acute and convalescent COVID-19. PBMCs, B-cell-depleted T cells, or T cells provided the cDNA or gDNA that made up the material.

Only in-frame clones appear in the TCRdb table, and some are missing; sequencing was by immunoSEQ multiplex PCR. The data hold approximately 260,000 clones, with over 80% observed a single time. Self-reported history from a screening survey and questionnaire set each donor's cohort. Cohort 3 donors counted as recovered after two negative PCRs, clearance, or resolved symptoms. Trimming stripped 11 bases from V and 4 bases from J, with 15 bases between. Germline V CDR1 and CDR2: MDHEN, SYDVKM. The CDR3 consists of 14 residues. J is TRBJ1-6 and V is TRBV28; D is ambiguous. This receptor was taken from a woman aged 18-29 years who had recovered from COVID-19. The specimen sequenced was PBMCs or T cells enriched from blood (not recorded which). The CDR3 loop is CAGSRTAYNSPLHF. The DNA for the CDR3 is TGTGCCGGGAGCCGAACCGCGTATAATTCACCCCTCCACTTT.